The 7 T cell receptor beta chains below all came from one sample that was sequenced in a study of cytomegalovirus exposure and HLA in healthy donors (dated by TCRdb to the late 2010s). Library creation used the immunoSEQ multiplex PCR assay. For the multiplex PCR, a mixture combining 60 forward primers for TCR Vbeta segments and 13 reverse primers for TCR Jbeta segments was used. Here the immuneACCESS table is served through TCRdb, limited to in-frame sequences with V and J called. Missing clones are a known gap in these copies; in checked studies unresolved V genes cover under half, and the rest lacks a known reason. This sample lists 100,000 or so clones; around 57% were detected once. More than 4.5% of the sample is held by the ten biggest clonotypes. The source material was PBMCs. These receptors came from a human donor in good health.

CDR3 sequence: CASSLSVQGSDTGELFF. For the CDR3, the DNA is TGTGCCAGCAGCTTGTCGGTCCAGGGGTCGGACACCGGGGAGCTGTTTTTT. V and J are TRBV7-3 and TRBJ2-2, with D possibly being TRBD1 (6 bases). The CDR3 runs to 17 residues. Germline CDR1 reads SGHTA; CDR2 reads FQGTGA. Between the trimmed V and J ends, which lost 3 bases and 3 bases, there was a span of 17 bases.

A few counts support this clone. The chain carries TRBV6-1 and TRBJ1-1; D gene ambiguous. In germline, CDR1 is MNHNS, CDR2 SASEGT. The V end was cut by 3 bases, the J end by 4 bases, with 9 bases between. This CDR3 contains 13 residues. CDR3: CASSDPWSTEAFF. CDR3 bases: TGTGCCAGCAGTGACCCCTGGAGCACTGAAGCTTTCTTT.

V gene TRBV6-5 combines with J gene TRBJ1-1; D possibly corresponds to TRBD1 (6 bases). Germline CDR1 MNHEY, CDR2 SVGAGI. Trimming took off 6 bases at V and 0 bases at J, with 11 bases between the two ends. This CDR3 has 14 residues. In DNA, the CDR3 is TGTGCCAGCAGCGAAGGACAGATGAACACTGAAGCTTTCTTT. This encodes CASSEGQMNTEAFF.

The CDR3 region has the DNA TGTGCCAGCAGCCTCAGGGGGCAAGATAAACTGTTTTTT. Its protein is CASSLRGQDKLFF. The chain combines TRBV7-2 with TRBJ1-4; 8 bases agree with TRBD1. The CDR3 is made up of 13 amino acids. V lost 5 bases to trimming and J lost 11 bases; unmatched junction nucleotides: 7. Germline V gives CDR1 SGHTA, CDR2 FQGNSA. Using reference TRBV7-2 and TRBJ1-4 for the parts outside the CDR3, the full variable domain is GAGVSQSPSNKVTEKGKDVELRCDPISGHTALYWYRQSLGQGLEFLIYFQGNSAPDKSGLPSDRFSAERTGGSVSTLTIQRTQQEDSAVYLCASSLRGQDKLFFGSGTQLSVL.

The rearrangement joins TRBV4-2 to TRBJ2-1; 7 bases are a match to TRBD2. This CDR3 has 16 amino acids. CDR1 and CDR2 from the germline V gene are LGHNA and YNFKEQ. V was clipped by 0 bases and J by 4 bases; unmatched bases: 6. The CDR3 coding sequence is TGTGCCAGCAGCCAAGAGGGTAGCGGGCCATACAATGAGCAGTTCTTC. Amino acid sequence: CASSQEGSGPYNEQFF.

The gene calls are TRBV10-1 and TRBJ2-1, with 13 bases lining up with TRBD2. V shed 4 bases, J shed 7 bases, and the junction held 4 bases outside the gene matches. Germline lookup yields CDR1 WNHNN and CDR2 SYGVQD (reference sequence). CDR3 length: 15 amino acids. The CDR3 nucleotides are TGCGCCAGCAGTGGGACTAGCGGGAGATTAAATGAGCAGTTCTTC. Protein: CASSGTSGRLNEQFF.

The rearrangement joins TRBV5-4 to TRBJ2-7, with 12 positions matching TRBD2. The CDR3 sequence is 13 residues long. After removal of 4 bases from V and 5 bases from J, the junction contained 1 base not matched to a gene. The germline V gene encodes CDR1 SGHNT and CDR2 YYREEE (reference sequence). The CDR3: CASSGLAGNEQYF. The CDR3 nucleotides read TGTGCCAGCAGCGGACTAGCGGGAAACGAGCAGTACTTC.